Included here is one TCR beta chain sequence, with context. Its antigen is currently unknown. V shed 4 bases and J 2 bases; nucleotides not matched to a gene: 2. This CDR3 spans 15 amino acids. Germline V gene sequence: CDR1 MGHDK, CDR2 SYGVNS. Preparing the TCRbeta library involved the use of unique molecular identifiers. MiXCR, applied by TCRdb to the PCR reads, yields one record per CDR3 protein. The table shows approximately 650,000 distinct CDR3 sequences, with around 12% occurring only once. This sample is part of a study of T-cell reconstitution after alpha-beta-depleted transplantation in children. Study results and caveats: Certain patients had high TCRbeta diversity at day 60, and it came from recipient T cells and thymic progenitors that survived. As was reported, about two months after transplant, alpha-beta T cells came from several hundred expanded graft clones. T-cell counts and diversity at one year following transplant were attributed mainly to newly produced T cells.

The J gene is TRBJ1-5, the V gene TRBV25-1, with 10 bases that match TRBD1. The TCR originated in a girl aged 2 to 9 with congenital amegakaryocytic thrombocytopenia, due to receive a stem cell transplant. Material: PBMCs, obtained before TCRalphabeta/CD19-depleted stem cell transplant. CDR3 in amino acids: CASSATGGGNQPQHF. The CDR3 coding sequence is TGTGCCAGCAGTGCGACAGGGGGCGGCAATCAGCCCCAGCATTTT.